A selection of T cell receptor beta chains follows, all from one sample in a study of blood T cell repertoires in COVID-19. Some clones are missing from TCRdb's copy, which holds only in-frame ones; the method was immunoSEQ multiplex PCR. The sample lists approximately 120,000 clones; over 75% were seen once. Sequenced input: peripheral blood. These receptors originate from a woman aged 45-60 years with acute or convalescent COVID-19. Each CDR3 is given with its conserved first and last residue. The D gene is left open where the match is weak. Clone size is given for some rows only: seen once, a few or many times, or a class if the clone is expanded.

v_gene	abundance	j_gene	d_gene	CDR3aa	CDR3nt
TRBV6-5	.	TRBJ1-4	.	CASTGGTNEKLFF	TGTGCCAGCACGGGGGGGACTAATGAAAAACTGTTTTTT
TRBV27	.	TRBJ1-6	.	CASSILQGSSYNSPLHF	TGTGCCAGCAGCATCCTACAGGGAAGCTCCTATAATTCACCCCTCCACTTT
TRBV5-1	.	TRBJ2-3	TRBD1	CASGTGTGFTDTQYF	TGCGCCAGCGGAACGGGGACAGGCTTCACAGATACGCAGTATTTT
TRBV5-6	.	TRBJ2-3	TRBD1	CASSLRTGAFTDTQYF	TGTGCCAGCAGCCTCAGGACAGGGGCTTTCACAGATACGCAGTATTTT
TRBV28	once	TRBJ2-3	TRBD2	CASSTLRLAGVEGTDTQYF	TGTGCCAGCAGTACCTTAAGACTAGCGGGGGTTGAAGGCACAGATACGCAGTATTTT
TRBV9	.	TRBJ2-7	TRBD2	CASSSLGTTEQYF	TGTGCCAGCAGCTCTCTCGGGACTACCGAGCAGTACTTC
TRBV27	.	TRBJ1-1	.	CASSWNRVNMNTEAFF	TGTGCCAGCAGTTGGAACAGGGTTAATATGAACACTGAAGCTTTCTTT
TRBV11-3	.	TRBJ2-1	TRBD1	CASSLGRWGQGVYNEQFF	TGTGCCAGCAGCTTGGGGCGATGGGGACAGGGGGTCTACAATGAGCAGTTCTTC
TRBV7-2	.	TRBJ2-3	.	CASSLGRGSNTDTQYF	TGTGCCAGCAGCTTAGGGCGGGGATCCAACACAGATACGCAGTATTTT
TRBV19	.	TRBJ2-7	.	CASSIGRDSYEQYF	TGTGCCAGTAGTATTGGGCGCGACTCCTACGAGCAGTACTTC
TRBV10-3	.	TRBJ2-2	.	CAIHDMEDTGELFF	TGTGCCATCCACGACATGGAGGACACCGGGGAGCTGTTTTTT
TRBV11-1	.	TRBJ2-7	TRBD1	CASRKQTGEKNEQYF	TGTGCCAGCAGGAAACAGACAGGGGAGAAAAACGAGCAGTACTTC
TRBV6-6	once	TRBJ2-1	.	CASSYSSGQYNEQFF	TGTGCCAGCAGTTACTCGAGTGGACAGTACAATGAGCAGTTCTTC
TRBV5-8	.	TRBJ1-3	.	CASSLGGGSGNTIYF	TGTGCCAGCAGCTTAGGAGGAGGCTCTGGAAACACCATATATTTT
TRBV7-2	once	TRBJ2-7	.	CASSLATKIYEQYF	TGTGCCAGCAGCTTAGCGACAAAGATTTACGAGCAGTACTTC
TRBV5-4	.	TRBJ1-1	.	CASHWQGQTEAFF	TGTGCCAGCCACTGGCAGGGTCAAACTGAAGCTTTCTTT
TRBV7-7	.	TRBJ1-2	.	CASSQAAGRYGYTF	TGTGCTAGCAGCCAAGCGGCAGGCCGCTATGGCTACACCTTC
TRBV7-3	few	TRBJ2-3	TRBD2	CASSQSSGGTADTQYF	TGTGCCAGCAGCCAATCTAGCGGGGGGACCGCAGATACGCAGTATTTT
TRBV7-5	.	TRBJ2-3	.	CAPTGCGGTDTQYF	TGTGCCCCGACCGGGTGCGGGGGCACAGATACGCAGTATTTT
TRBV5-5	few	TRBJ1-2	TRBD1	CASSLQGANYGYTF	TGTGCCAGCAGCTTACAGGGGGCGAACTATGGCTACACCTTC
TRBV19	.	TRBJ2-2	TRBD2	CASSRTSGSNTGELFF	TGTGCCAGTAGCCGCACTAGCGGTTCGAACACCGGGGAGCTGTTTTTT
TRBV5-1	.	TRBJ2-1	TRBD1	CASSSQQGTNEQFF	TGCGCCAGCAGCTCCCAACAGGGGACGAATGAGCAGTTCTTC
TRBV7-8	.	TRBJ2-5	TRBD2	CASSTPGLGQETQYF	TGTGCCAGCAGCACTCCGGGACTAGGCCAAGAGACCCAGTACTTC
TRBV10-1	.	TRBJ2-3	TRBD2	CASSSSGGPRLETQYF	TGCGCCAGCAGTTCTAGCGGGGGTCCACGACTTGAAACGCAGTATTTT
TRBV6-5	.	TRBJ2-7	TRBD1	CASTHRGPAYEQYF	TGTGCCAGCACGCACAGGGGTCCTGCCTACGAGCAGTACTTC
TRBV7-9	.	TRBJ2-3	.	CASSSTRSQSTDTQYF	TGTGCCAGCAGCTCCACCCGTTCCCAGAGCACAGATACGCAGTATTTT
TRBV2	.	TRBJ1-2	.	CASSRETFYGYTF	TGTGCCAGCAGTCGCGAGACTTTCTATGGCTACACCTTC
TRBV6-6	.	TRBJ2-1	.	CASSNPVSSYNEQFF	TGTGCCAGCAGTAACCCGGTAAGCTCCTACAATGAGCAGTTCTTC
TRBV1	.	TRBJ2-1	.	CTSSQDRSNYNEQFF	TGCACCAGCAGCCAAGATCGGAGTAACTACAATGAGCAGTTCTTC
TRBV7-6	.	TRBJ1-5	TRBD1	CASSLGQGKPQHF	TGTGCCAGCAGCTTGGGACAGGGGAAGCCCCAGCATTTT